This is a list of T cell receptor beta chains from one sample in a study of cytomegalovirus exposure and HLA in healthy donors. Method: immunoSEQ multiplex PCR; TCRdb's copy keeps in-frame clones and lacks some. The profile shows fewer than 150,000 clones, roughly 80% of them singletons. Sequenced: PBMCs. These receptors all come from a man aged 25 to 40 in good health and CMV-seronegative. Each CDR3 is given with its conserved first and last residue.

v_gene	len	j_gene	CDR3aa
TRBV5-5	15	TRBJ1-4	CASSIRQGAFEKLFF
TRBV19	15	TRBJ2-5	CASSIGGGEQETQYF
TRBV2	15	TRBJ1-1	CASSEGGGGASEAFF
TRBV29-1	14	TRBJ2-3	CSATRLADTDTQYF
TRBV18	15	TRBJ1-1	CASSPQGNMNTEAFF
TRBV27	13	TRBJ2-7	CASSFRPAYEQYF
TRBV28	18	TRBJ2-3	CASRASGTSGRYGDTQYF
TRBV5-1	16	TRBJ2-6	CASSSGAGTGANVLTF
TRBV6-1	15	TRBJ1-2	CASSEAPGIVYGYTF
TRBV28	15	TRBJ1-1	CASSFGGAANTEAFF
TRBV7-2	16	TRBJ2-1	CASSLVRDWAYNEQFF
TRBV10-3	16	TRBJ2-7	CAIRGSARSHSYEQYF
TRBV30	13	TRBJ1-5	CAWSGGQGQPQHF
TRBV27	15	TRBJ2-1	CASSPTVLRRNEQFF
TRBV6-1	15	TRBJ2-7	CASSKGQGAFHEQYF
TRBV27	14	TRBJ2-7	CASSLAGMGSEQYF